Listed here are 9 T cell receptor beta chains from one sample, sequenced in a study of shared clonotypes between healthy human individuals (dated by TCRdb to 2018 to 2020). Receptor libraries were prepared by the immunoSEQ multiplex PCR assay. In its TCRdb copy, this immuneACCESS table keeps in-frame sequences only and misses some clones. Where compared with another copy, unresolved V genes explain less than half of these, and the others have no known cause. The table for this sample lists 600,000 to 800,000 clones; 55% to 80% of them were counted only once. Around 1.7% of the sample goes to the ten largest clones. The sequenced material came from memory CD4+ T cells sorted from blood. In the paper's terms, the cell subset or site label means: CD45RA-negative fraction. These receptors all come from a woman in her 30s in good health.

This chain links TRBV28 with TRBJ2-2; D unclear. This CDR3 is built from 13 residues. Germline CDR1 and CDR2: MDHEN and SYDVKM. Trimming took 2 bases from V and 2 from J, leaving 3 bases between them. This chain's CDR3 is CASSLPNTGELFF. The CDR3 coding sequence is TGTGCCAGCAGTTTACCCAACACCGGGGAGCTGTTTTTT.

The chain is built from TRBV11-2 and TRBJ2-2; 12 nucleotides agree with TRBD2. The CDR3 has 16 residues. The germline V gene encodes CDR1 SGHAT and CDR2 FQNNGV. V gave up 2 bases and J gave up 3 bases; unmatched junction bases: 1. As DNA, the CDR3 is TGTGCCAGCAGCTTACTAGCGGGAGGGGACACCGGGGAGCTGTTTTTT. Protein sequence: CASSLLAGGDTGELFF.

The chain is built from TRBV6-5 and TRBJ2-5, with 9 bases aligning to TRBD1. The CDR3 contains 14 residues. Trimming removed 5 bases from V and 6 bases from J; junction bases left unmatched: 7. Germline CDR1 MNHEY, CDR2 SVGAGI. This CDR3 reads CASSATGGRQTQYF. The CDR3 coding sequence is TGTGCCAGCAGTGCCACAGGGGGCAGACAGACCCAGTACTTC.

The genes are TRBV4-1 and TRBJ2-5; 10 nucleotides agree with TRBD2. CDR3 length: 14 residues. Per germline, CDR1 MGHRA and CDR2 YSYEKL. J was trimmed by 5 bases and V by 4 bases; bases with no gene match: 4. The CDR3 loop is CASSLLAGVETQYF. CDR3 DNA sequence: TGCGCCAGCAGCCTTCTAGCGGGAGTTGAGACCCAGTACTTC.

Comments on this clone: A junction boundary mismatches the germline segment, possibly from a read error. This chain connects TRBV12-5 to TRBJ1-1; no firm D call. Germline V gene sequence: CDR1 LGHNT, CDR2 FRNRAP. The CDR3 consists of 16 residues. In DNA form, the CDR3 reads TGTGCTAGTGGCTTGGTAGTTTCATCTCTCCTGACTGAAGCTTTCTTT. Encoded protein: CASGLVVSSLLTEAFF.

The chain uses TRBV10-2 and TRBJ2-2; D ambiguous. Germline lookup yields CDR1 WSHSY and CDR2 SAAADI. V was pared by 9 bases and J by 2 bases, with 13 bases between. There are 14 residues in the CDR3. CDR3 protein: CARKGSDNTGELFF. DNA of the CDR3: TGCGCCAGGAAAGGGTCGGATAACACCGGGGAGCTGTTTTTT.

The chain combines TRBV13 with TRBJ1-4; D remains unclear. This CDR3 region has 14 residues. V shed 4 bases and J shed 7 bases, with 13 bases lying between them. The V gene's germline CDR1 is PRHDT and CDR2 FYEKMQ (reference sequence). For the CDR3, the DNA is TGTGCCAGCAGCTCGACCGAAACGGGTGAAAAACTGTTTTTT. It is translated as CASSSTETGEKLFF.

J is TRBJ1-1 and V is TRBV2; possible D gene TRBD1, 5 bases. The V gene lost 5 bases and the J gene lost 1 base, with 11 bases spanning the gap. The CDR3 loop spans 14 amino acids. The germline gives CDR1 SNHLY, CDR2 FYNNEI. Here the CDR3 reads CASSPPTGNTEAFF. DNA of the CDR3: TGTGCCAGCAGTCCCCCTACAGGGAACACTGAAGCTTTCTTT.

The chain links TRBV19 to TRBJ1-5, with TRBD1 identical over 8 bases. The V segment lost 5 bases and the J segment 6 bases; nucleotides outside the gene matches: 12. The CDR3 is 16 residues long. The germline V gene has CDR1 LNHDA and CDR2 SQIVND (reference sequence). The CDR3 spells CASSSSGGAFSQPQHF. The CDR3 coding sequence is TGTGCCAGTAGTTCATCAGGGGGCGCATTTAGTCAGCCCCAGCATTTT.